A selection of T cell receptor beta chains follows, all from one sample in a study of response to subunit inactivated influenza vaccine. TCRdb recomputed calls from the RT-PCR reads with MiXCR, one row per CDR3 protein. The data contain around 480,000 distinct CDR3 sequences, roughly 9.8% of them seen just once; the ten biggest clones take up approximately 12%. Sequencing was performed on PBMCs from blood, taken about 40 days after vaccination. Source of these receptors: a man over 45 who received an inactivated influenza vaccine. The CDR3 runs from the conserved cysteine through the conserved F or W.

>TRBV12-3/TRBV12-4|TRBJ2-2
CASLTGATNTGELFF
>TRBV6-6|TRBJ1-1
CASSIIRTEAFF
>TRBV5-1|TRBJ2-6
CASSLGGTAGANVLTF
>TRBV4-2|TRBJ2-3
CASSQGLAGGGADTQYF
>TRBV28|TRBJ1-1
CAVYRGAEAFF
>TRBV18|TRBJ2-7
CASSPSPGGSYEQYF
>TRBV20-1|TRBJ2-7
CSARGGTGGYYEQYF
>TRBV4-1|TRBJ2-7
CASSQALKRSTYEQYF
>TRBV7-6|TRBJ1-4
CASSILRTVTNEKLFF
>TRBV10-3|TRBJ2-7
CAISPPGAYEQYF
>TRBV6-5|TRBJ2-7
CASSYSGGGPGEQYF
>TRBV12-3/TRBV12-4|TRBJ2-5
CASSPIHTRETQYF
>TRBV7-3|TRBJ2-3
CASSRGTSRYTDTQYF
>TRBV11-1|TRBJ2-5
CASSYRGGDETQYF
>TRBV3-1|TRBJ2-3
CACSQDSHFRRSGVTDTQYF
>TRBV30|TRBJ1-2
CAWIEKGGYTF
>TRBV12-3/TRBV12-4|TRBJ1-6
CASSSGQGASPLHF
>TRBV20-1|TRBJ2-3
CSATRGLTDLRPDTDTQYF
>TRBV25-1|TRBJ1-1
CASSDLLRGSPREAFF
>TRBV21-1|TRBJ2-7
CASSKASCCEQYF
>TRBV14|TRBJ2-2
CASGRQGNTGELFF